Included here is one TCR beta chain sequence, with context. The table came from immunoSEQ multiplex PCR; TCRdb's copy has only in-frame clones and leaves some out. The sample lists roughly 130,000 clones, about 90% occurring once. Trimming left V 5 bases short and J 7 bases short, with 17 bases between. CDR3 length: 15 amino acids. Germline V lookup: CDR1 MNHEY, CDR2 SVGAGI. These data come from a study of T cell responses to AZD1222 COVID-19 vaccine. This chain uses TRBV6-5 with TRBJ1-4; D possibly corresponds to TRBD1 (6 bases). This TCR derives from an adult in good health. The starting material was peripheral blood, obtained on day 0 of AZD1222 vaccination. CDR3 in amino acids: CASSTNRAGSEKLFF. The CDR3 nucleotides read TGTGCCAGCAGTACGAACAGGGCGGGCAGTGAAAAACTGTTTTTT.